A selection of T cell receptor beta chains follows, all from one sample in a study of blood T cell repertoires in COVID-19. Only in-frame clones appear in the TCRdb table, and some are missing; sequencing was by immunoSEQ multiplex PCR. The sample records 150,000 to 180,000 clones, roughly 80% being singletons. The sequenced sample was peripheral blood. The source is a woman aged 55-70 years with acute or convalescent COVID-19. Both conserved end residues are part of each CDR3. Fields, in order: clone size, J gene, D gene, V gene, CDR3 protein, CDR3 DNA. D genes are given only for firm matches. Rows may omit the clone size; those that give it use once, few, many or a size class.

>once|TRBJ2-1|TRBD2|TRBV4-2
CASSQEASGGPYNEQFF
TGTGCCAGCAGCCAAGAAGCTAGCGGGGGCCCCTACAATGAGCAGTTCTTC
>.|TRBJ2-5|.|TRBV9
CASSILAGGTQYF
TGTGCCAGCAGTATCTTAGCCGGCGGGACCCAGTACTTC
>.|TRBJ1-5|.|TRBV6-1
CASSEHFPSNQPQHF
TGTGCCAGCAGTGAACACTTCCCCAGCAATCAGCCCCAGCATTTT
>few|TRBJ2-2|TRBD2|TRBV5-1
CASSSAQRGANTGELFF
TGCGCCAGCAGCTCCGCCCAGCGGGGGGCGAACACCGGGGAGCTGTTTTTT
>.|TRBJ2-3|TRBD1|TRBV6-5
CASSKNDRGPYTQYF
TGTGCCAGCAGCAAAAACGACAGGGGGCCATATACGCAGTATTTT
>once|TRBJ2-1|TRBD1|TRBV10-1
CASSGDRGSSYNEQFF
TGCGCCAGCAGCGGGGACAGGGGCAGCTCCTACAATGAGCAGTTCTTC
>.|TRBJ1-4|.|TRBV30
CAWSDRVVRFF
TGTGCCTGGAGTGATCGGGTTGTCCGGTTTTTT
>once|TRBJ2-1|TRBD1|TRBV5-8
CASSLRGDRGSNNEQFF
TGTGCCAGCAGCTTAAGGGGGGACAGGGGGTCGAACAATGAGCAGTTCTTC
>few|TRBJ1-3|.|TRBV29-1
CSVDSGMAGNTIYF
TGCAGCGTTGATTCAGGGATGGCTGGAAACACCATATATTTT
>.|TRBJ2-3|TRBD2|TRBV7-3
CASSIAGGRTDTQYF
TGTGCCAGCAGTATAGCGGGGGGGCGTACAGATACGCAGTATTTT
>.|TRBJ1-1|.|TRBV6-5
CASSYKLNTEAFF
TGTGCCAGCAGTTATAAGCTGAACACTGAAGCTTTCTTT
>once|TRBJ2-7|TRBD1|TRBV4-1
CASSQKGAGTGDHEQYF
TGCGCCAGCAGCCAAAAGGGGGCCGGGACAGGGGACCACGAGCAGTACTTC
>once|TRBJ1-3|TRBD1|TRBV19
CASSTQGAGNTIYF
TGTGCCAGTAGTACGCAGGGGGCTGGAAACACCATATATTTT